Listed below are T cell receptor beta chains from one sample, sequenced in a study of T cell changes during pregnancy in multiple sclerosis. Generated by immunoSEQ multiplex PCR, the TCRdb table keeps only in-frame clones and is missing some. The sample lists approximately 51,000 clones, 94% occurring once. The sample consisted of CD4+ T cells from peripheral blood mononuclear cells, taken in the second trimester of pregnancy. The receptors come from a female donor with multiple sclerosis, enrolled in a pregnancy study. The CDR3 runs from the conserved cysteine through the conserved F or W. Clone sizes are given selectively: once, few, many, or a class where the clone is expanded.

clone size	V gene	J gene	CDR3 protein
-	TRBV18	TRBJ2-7	CASSRDSQIYEQYF
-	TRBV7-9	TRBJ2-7	CASSPAGGRRYEQYF
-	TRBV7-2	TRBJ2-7	CASSLAQSRRAYEQYF
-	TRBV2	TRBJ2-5	CASSLGTAGGRTQYF
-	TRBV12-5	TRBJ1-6	CASGLMATNSPLHF
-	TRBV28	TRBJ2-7	CASSLRPRTRPYEQYF
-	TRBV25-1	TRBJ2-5	CASSALGGQETQYF
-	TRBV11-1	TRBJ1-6	CASSPRQGAHSPLHF
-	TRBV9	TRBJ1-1	CASSIGQGDTEAFF
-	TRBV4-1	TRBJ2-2	CASTTRQGTNTGELFF
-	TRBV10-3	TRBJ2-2	CAISEGRGTTGELFF
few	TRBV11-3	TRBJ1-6	CASSLRTRRGYNSPLHF
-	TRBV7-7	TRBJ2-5	CASSLDPRETQYF
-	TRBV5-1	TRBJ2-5	CASSFRVAQETQYF
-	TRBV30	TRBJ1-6	CAWSVRTGKNSPLHF
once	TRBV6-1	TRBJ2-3	CASSETAWTPLADTQYF
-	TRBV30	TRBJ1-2	CAWVGEGYTF
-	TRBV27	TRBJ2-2	CASTESGVAGGVTGELFF
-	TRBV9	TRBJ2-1	CASSVGQGGYNEQFF
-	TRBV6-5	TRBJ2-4	CASSPTGTKNIQYF
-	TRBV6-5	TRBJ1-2	CASSLRGTAPSNGYTF
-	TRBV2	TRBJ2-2	CASSEGQRNTGELFF
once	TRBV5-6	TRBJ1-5	CASSFKRTSNQPQHF
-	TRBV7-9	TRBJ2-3	CASRGSGGITDTQYF
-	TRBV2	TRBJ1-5	CATIALDREFKPQHF
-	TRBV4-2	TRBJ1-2	CASSPYRNFNYGYTF
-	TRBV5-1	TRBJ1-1	CASSSGGLTEAFF
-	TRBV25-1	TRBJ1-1	CASMRQFGPEAFF
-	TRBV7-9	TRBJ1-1	CASSAQGGGHTEAFF
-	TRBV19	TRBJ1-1	CASSIVEGRGKNTEAFF
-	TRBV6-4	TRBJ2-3	CASSDSSGTSGARDTQYF
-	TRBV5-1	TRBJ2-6	CASREGTGASGANVLTF
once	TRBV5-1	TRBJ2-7	CASSPTGGYEQYF
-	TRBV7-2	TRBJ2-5	CASSLTSGGGLGETQYF
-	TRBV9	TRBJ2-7	CASSVEGLAHEQYF
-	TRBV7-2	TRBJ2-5	CASSLDRGVGEAQYF
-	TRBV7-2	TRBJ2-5	CASSFQPPGFQETQYF